The next 30 T cell receptor beta chains were all read from a single sample in a study of blood T cells in healthy people across ages. Then a second PCR, running about 6 to 12 cycles, was carried out with a sample-barcoded 5' primer and a J-beta primer mix. TCRdb independently ran MiXCR on the 5' RACE reads; one entry per CDR3 protein. Among roughly 720,000 distinct CDR3 sequences listed, roughly 53% were seen once. Sequencing input: blood. The receptors shown here come from an elderly man in good health.

The chain couples TRBV5-1 to TRBJ2-7, with TRBD1 matching over 10 bases. CDR3 size: 17 residues. V trimming: 4 bases; J trimming: 7 bases; junction bases outside the gene matches: 17. Germline loops: CDR1 SGHRS, CDR2 YFSETQ. The CDR3 nucleotides are TGCGCCAGCAGCCCACGGACAGGGGGTATCTGGGCAAATGAGCAGTACTTC. This sequence encodes CASSPRTGGIWANEQYF. Combining the CDR3 with reference TRBV5-1 and TRBJ2-7 gives the whole variable domain KAGVTQTPRYLIKTRGQQVTLSCSPISGHRSVSWYQQTPGQGLQFLFEYFSETQRNKGNFPGRFSGRQFSNSRSEMNVSTLELGDSALYLCASSPRTGGIWANEQYFGPGTRLTVT.

A few counts support this clonotype. The V gene is TRBV7-2, the J gene TRBJ2-1; D ambiguous. CDR1 SGHTA and CDR2 FQGNSA come from the germline V gene. This CDR3 contains 16 residues. V was clipped by 0 bases and J by 1 base, with 10 bases between them. CDR3 amino acids: CASSLAGEPSYNEQFF. CDR3 in DNA: TGTGCCAGCAGCTTAGCTGGCGAGCCGTCCTACAATGAGCAGTTCTTC.

The sample holds one count of this clonotype. This sequence joins TRBV5-1 and TRBJ1-2, with D perhaps TRBD1 (6 bases). Trimming removed 8 bases from V and 2 bases from J, with 10 bases in between. The CDR3 consists of 12 residues. CDR1 SGHRS and CDR2 YFSETQ come from the germline V gene. The CDR3 coding sequence is TGCGCCAGTACGGACAGCAACTATGGCTACACCTTC. The encoded protein is CASTDSNYGYTF.

The chain couples TRBV15 to TRBJ2-7; 7 bases agree with TRBD2. Unmatched junction bases numbered 5, after V lost 0 bases and J lost 0 bases. This CDR3 is built from 16 residues. Germline CDR1 and CDR2: LNHNV and YYDKDF (reference sequence). CDR3 in amino acids: CATSRDDRGGSYEQYF. In DNA, the CDR3 is TGTGCCACCAGCAGAGATGATCGCGGGGGCTCCTACGAGCAGTACTTC.

CDR3 loop: CASTSGESTDTQYF. The CDR3 DNA follows: TGCGCCAGCACCAGCGGGGAAAGCACAGATACGCAGTATTTT. The chain links TRBV5-1 to TRBJ2-3, with 7 bases matching TRBD2. After removal of 6 bases from V and 0 bases from J, the junction contained 4 bases not matched to a gene. There are 14 residues in the CDR3. The germline V gene encodes CDR1 SGHRS and CDR2 YFSETQ.

The genes are TRBV7-9 and TRBJ2-5, with D possibly matching TRBD1 (5 bases). This CDR3 is 16 amino acids long. V was clipped by 2 bases and J by 5 bases, with 18 bases between them. The germline CDR1 and CDR2 sequences are SEHNR and FQNEAQ (reference sequence). CDR3 nucleotides: TGTGCCAGCAGCTTATCTAAGGGGTTCACGTCGGAGACCCAGTACTTC. It yields the protein CASSLSKGFTSETQYF.

This chain connects TRBV12-3 or TRBV12-4 to TRBJ1-1; D is perhaps TRBD1 (6 bases). Trimming took off 6 bases at V and 11 bases at J, with 19 bases between the two ends. This CDR3 is built from 13 residues. CDR3 loop: CASSQAGADPAFF. The CDR3, as DNA: TGTGCCAGCAGCCAGGCGGGGGCGGACCCGGCTTTCTTT.

This clonotype turned up a few times. The J gene is TRBJ2-1, the V gene TRBV5-1; 13 positions match TRBD2. Germline V gene sequence: CDR1 SGHRS, CDR2 YFSETQ. The J segment lost 0 bases and the V segment lost 1 base, leaving 4 bases of the junction unmatched. The CDR3 contains 18 residues. The chain's CDR3 is CASSLTSGRAGSYNEQFF. CDR3 DNA: TGCGCCAGCAGCTTGACTAGCGGGAGGGCGGGCTCCTACAATGAGCAGTTCTTC.

This chain links TRBV6-1 with TRBJ2-7; 12 nucleotides agree with TRBD2. The V gene's germline CDR1 is MNHNS and CDR2 SASEGT. With V trimmed by 7 bases and J by 5 bases, 9 bases remained unmatched. CDR3 length: 15 residues. CDR3 in amino acids: CASNQRLAGVHEQYF. CDR3 coding DNA: TGTGCCAGCAACCAGAGACTAGCGGGAGTCCACGAGCAGTACTTC.

The V gene is TRBV27, the J gene TRBJ2-1; 9 nucleotides line up with TRBD2. CDR1 is MNHEY, CDR2 SMNVEV, per germline (reference sequence). This CDR3 has 12 residues. J was trimmed by 7 bases and V by 7 bases; bases with no gene match: 2. The CDR3 region has the DNA TGTGCCAGCAAAAGCGGGGGGAATGAGCAGTTCTTC. It yields the protein CASKSGGNEQFF.

The chain employs TRBV4-1 and TRBJ2-5; 15 nucleotides align to TRBD2. The length of the CDR3 is 19 residues. CDR1 is MGHRA, CDR2 YSYEKL, per germline. V trimming: 3 bases; J trimming: 11 bases; junction bases outside the gene matches: 19. CDR3 nucleotides: TGCGCCAGCAGCCACCCGGGACTAGCGGGGGGTTATTCCTACAATGAGCAGTACTTC. Its protein is CASSHPGLAGGYSYNEQYF.

Only a few counts were recorded for this clonotype. The chain uses TRBV28 and TRBJ2-5; 9 bases fit TRBD1. The CDR3 is 16 residues long. CDR1 is MDHEN and CDR2 is SYDVKM in the germline V gene. The V and J ends lost 11 bases and 2 bases, in that order; junction bases with no gene match: 15. The CDR3 loop is CAAVGTGKGAQETQYF. DNA of the CDR3: TGTGCCGCAGTCGGGACAGGGAAAGGGGCACAAGAGACCCAGTACTTC.

V and J are TRBV7-8 and TRBJ1-5; possibly TRBD1 for D (6 bases). Germline lookup yields CDR1 SGHVS and CDR2 FQNEAQ. The CDR3 runs to 14 residues. The V end lost 6 bases, the J end lost 2 bases, and 11 bases lay between the germline ends. The CDR3 DNA is TGTGCCAGCAGTTGGGGGCTGGGCAATCAGCCCCAGCATTTT. Translated: CASSWGLGNQPQHF.

The sample holds one count of this clonotype. The rearrangement links TRBV29-1 to TRBJ2-7; 13 positions match TRBD2. The CDR3 loop spans 16 amino acids. Germline CDR1 SQVTM, CDR2 ANQGSEA. The trim removed 5 bases at V and 7 bases at J, leaving 14 bases unmatched. DNA for the CDR3: TGCAGCGTTCGGGGGACACTAGCGGGAGGGCGTAATGAGCAGTACTTC. Its translation: CSVRGTLAGGRNEQYF.

The chain links TRBV6-5 to TRBJ1-6; D call uncertain. CDR1 and CDR2 (germline): MNHEY, SVGAGI. Trimming took 0 bases from V and 6 from J, leaving 9 bases between them. CDR3 length equals 15 residues. The CDR3 is CASSYSSGRNSPLHF. The CDR3 DNA reads TGTGCCAGCAGTTACTCGAGCGGGCGTAATTCACCCCTCCACTTT.

The rearrangement joins TRBV29-1 to TRBJ2-1; D unresolved. Trimming left V 7 bases short and J 9 bases short, with 10 bases between. From germline, CDR1 is SQVTM and CDR2 ANQGSEA. CDR3 size: 10 residues. The CDR3 sequence: CSGGKGEQFF. Written as DNA, the CDR3 is TGCAGCGGGGGTAAGGGTGAGCAGTTCTTC.

This chain uses TRBV28 with TRBJ2-4; D may match TRBD1 or TRBD2 (5 bases each). The V gene lost 10 bases and the J gene lost 8 bases, with 15 bases spanning the gap. CDR3 length: 12 residues. Germline CDR1 and CDR2: MDHEN and SYDVKM. Here the CDR3 reads CANSQVGDIQYF. CDR3 sequence (DNA): TGTGCCAACAGCCAGGTGGGGGACATTCAGTACTTC.

The J gene is TRBJ1-5, the V gene TRBV7-2; no firm D call. V gave up 7 bases and J gave up 1 base, with 8 bases separating them. The CDR3 sequence is 13 residues long. Germline values: CDR1 SGHTA, CDR2 FQGNSA. The CDR3 loop is CASNRTSNQPQHF. The CDR3, as DNA: TGTGCCAGCAACCGAACGAGCAATCAGCCCCAGCATTTT.

A word on this clonotype: At one end, the junction sequence differs from germline, possibly due to a read error. This CDR3 is CASSGGASPPYEQYF. The CDR3 nucleotides read TGCGCCAGCAGCGGAGGAGCCAGTCCCCCCTACGAGCAGTACTTC. This chain joins TRBV28 and TRBJ2-7, with D tentatively TRBD2 (5 bases). CDR1 is MDHEN and CDR2 is SYDVKM in the germline V gene. This CDR3 contains 15 residues.

V and J are TRBV5-1 and TRBJ1-4, with D possibly matching TRBD1 (6 bases). Deletions cut 4 bases from V and 10 bases from J, with 23 bases between. This CDR3 region has 16 residues. The germline gives CDR1 SGHRS, CDR2 YFSETQ. CDR3 sequence (DNA): TGCGCCAGCAGCGATGACACGGGGGCGAGGATCGCAAAACTGTTTTTT. It codes for CASSDDTGARIAKLFF.

This sequence joins TRBV20-1 and TRBJ2-1; 7 nucleotides line up with TRBD2. V was pared by 5 bases and J by 0 bases, with 10 bases of the junction left unmatched. The germline gives CDR1 DFQATT, CDR2 SNEGSKA (reference sequence). The CDR3 length is 16 residues. Here the CDR3 reads CSAPATSASSYNEQFF. Here the CDR3 DNA reads TGCAGTGCTCCGGCCACTAGCGCGAGCTCCTACAATGAGCAGTTCTTC.

The chain combines TRBV12-3 or TRBV12-4 with TRBJ2-5; 8 bases agree with TRBD2. Judging by the DNA end, TRBJ2-7 fits better; the J call may be wrong. The CDR3 length is 14 residues. CDR3 sequence: CASSPPRTSPEQYF. DNA for the CDR3: TGTGCCAGCAGTCCCCCGAGGACTAGCCCCGAGCAGTACTTC.

This clonotype has only a few counts. The chain couples TRBV5-1 to TRBJ2-7, with D unclear. The CDR3 runs 14 residues. Germline CDR1 reads SGHRS; CDR2 reads YFSETQ. Trimming cost V 4 bases and J 0 bases, with 11 bases left between them. The CDR3 is CASSVVADSYEQYF. CDR3 sequence (DNA): TGCGCCAGCAGCGTGGTGGCAGACTCCTACGAGCAGTACTTC.

The V gene is TRBV11-1, the J gene TRBJ2-1; no reliable D call. Deletions cut 3 bases from V and 8 bases from J, with 17 bases between. CDR3 length equals 15 residues. The germline V gene encodes CDR1 SGHAT and CDR2 FQDESV (reference sequence). Here the CDR3 DNA reads TGTGCCAGCAGCTTGGAACTGGCGTGGGTGGATGAGCAGTTCTTC. The encoded protein is CASSLELAWVDEQFF.

V and J are TRBV9 and TRBJ2-5; perhaps TRBD2 as D (6 bases). The CDR3 has 15 amino acids. Trimming left V 4 bases short and J 11 bases short, with 24 bases between. Germline V lookup: CDR1 SGDLS, CDR2 YYNGEE. The CDR3 sequence is CASSRRESSYNEQYF. The CDR3 coding sequence is TGTGCCAGCAGCCGGAGGGAGAGCTCCTACAATGAGCAGTACTTC.

This clonotype was seen more than once but under ten times. The chain recombines TRBV11-1 with TRBJ2-1, with 12 bases aligning to TRBD2. Trimming took 1 base from V and 6 from J; bases not matched to a gene: 4. The CDR3 has 16 residues. Germline CDR1 reads SGHAT; CDR2 reads FQDESV (reference sequence). CDR3 nucleotide sequence: TGTGCCAGCAGCTTAGGCGCTAGCGGGAGGGCCAATGAGCAGTTCTTC. Amino acid sequence: CASSLGASGRANEQFF.

The chain uses TRBV2 and TRBJ2-3; 10 nucleotides align to TRBD1. V was pared by 6 bases and J by 3 bases, with 3 bases of the junction left unmatched. The V gene's germline CDR1 is SNHLY and CDR2 FYNNEI. The CDR3 length is 14 residues. CDR3 bases: TGTGCCAGCAGAGCGGGACAGGGGACAGATACGCAGTATTTT. Translating it yields CASRAGQGTDTQYF.

This clonotype was recorded many times. The genes are TRBV10-3 and TRBJ2-7; TRBD2 agrees at 8 bases. Germline V gene data show CDR1 as ENHRY and CDR2 as SYGVKD. The V gene end was trimmed by 0 bases and the J gene end by 6 bases; junction bases not matched to a gene: 7. This CDR3 is 15 amino acids long. The CDR3 is CAISESGGRSFEQYF. The CDR3 bases are TGTGCCATCAGTGAGTCGGGCGGGAGGAGTTTCGAGCAGTACTTC.

The chain has TRBV5-1 and TRBJ2-7; the D gene is possibly TRBD1 (6 bases). Near its end, the DNA agrees better with TRBJ2-5, so the J call may be wrong. Germline V gene sequence: CDR1 SGHRS, CDR2 YFSETQ. This CDR3 has 13 residues. The CDR3 sequence: CASSLMGAETQYF. CDR3 bases: TGCGCCAGCAGCTTGATGGGGGCTGAGACCCAGTACTTC.

The chain couples TRBV4-1 to TRBJ1-6; D gene ambiguous. Trimming stripped 1 base from V and 7 bases from J, with 14 bases between. Looked up from germline, CDR1 is MGHRA and CDR2 is YSYEKL. The CDR3 consists of 16 residues. The CDR3 sequence: CASSQGMDVRNSPLHF. The CDR3 DNA follows: TGCGCCAGCAGCCAAGGAATGGACGTCCGGAATTCACCCCTCCACTTT.